This is a list of T cell receptor beta chains from one sample in a study of shared clonotypes between healthy human individuals. Assay: immunoSEQ multiplex PCR; the TCRdb copy retains only in-frame clones and omits some. The data contain roughly 1,800,000 clones, about 95% of them seen just once; the ten biggest clones take up around 1%. The sample was naive CD8+ T cells sorted from blood. The source of these receptors is a man aged 18-30 years in good health. Both conserved end residues are part of each CDR3. The D gene is left open where the match is weak. Some rows mark clone size as missing; the rest say once, few, many or name a class of expanded clone.

clone_size d_call j_call v_call cdr3_aa cdr3_nt
. TRBD1 TRBJ2-2 TRBV18 CASSPWTGDTGELFF TGTGCCAGCTCACCATGGACAGGGGACACCGGGGAGCTGTTTTTT
. . TRBJ2-2 TRBV29-1 CSVKLVGVGTGELFF TGCAGCGTTAAACTAGTTGGTGTTGGCACCGGGGAGCTGTTTTTT
. . TRBJ2-7 TRBV5-1 CASSFFEYSYEQYF TGCGCCAGCAGCTTCTTTGAATACTCCTACGAGCAGTACTTC
. . TRBJ2-7 TRBV7-9 CASSTPGLPYEQYF TGTGCCAGCAGCACTCCGGGCCTACCCTACGAGCAGTACTTC
. . TRBJ2-1 TRBV11-3 CASSLGSHNEQFF TGTGCCAGCAGCTTAGGGTCCCACAATGAGCAGTTCTTC
. TRBD2 TRBJ2-1 TRBV6-5 CASSPLAGVYNEQFF TGTGCCAGCAGTCCTCTAGCGGGGGTCTACAATGAGCAGTTCTTC
. . TRBJ1-4 TRBV5-4 CASSAGTEDSLFATNEKLFF TGTGCCAGCAGCGCCGGGACGGAAGACTCCCTATTCGCAACTAATGAAAAACTGTTTTTT
. . TRBJ2-7 TRBV7-9 CASSGGIYEQYF TGTGCCAGCAGCGGAGGCATCTACGAGCAGTACTTC
. . TRBJ1-2 TRBV7-9 CASSSNAGYTF TGTGCCAGCAGCAGCAACGCTGGCTACACCTTC
. . TRBJ2-7 TRBV5-6 CASSFGGDEQYF TGTGCCAGCAGCTTCGGGGGAGACGAGCAGTACTTC
once . TRBJ2-3 TRBV25-1 CASSPGGGLPDTQYF TGTGCCAGCAGTCCTGGGGGCGGACTACCGGATACGCAGTATTTT
. . TRBJ2-2 TRBV27 CASREWDTGELFF TGTGCCAGCAGGGAGTGGGACACCGGGGAGCTGTTTTTT
. . TRBJ2-4 TRBV27 CASSLMGGTGPDIQYF TGTGCCAGCAGTCTAATGGGAGGGACAGGACCAGACATTCAGTACTTC
. TRBD1 TRBJ1-2 TRBV6-6 CASSSTGTEIFYGYTF TGTGCCAGCAGTTCCACCGGGACAGAGATTTTCTATGGCTACACCTTC
. . TRBJ1-3 TRBV4-1 CASSQEGHLSSGNTIYF TGCGCCAGCAGCCAAGAAGGGCACTTGAGCTCTGGAAACACCATATATTTT
. TRBD2 TRBJ2-2 TRBV7-9 CASSFILAGAKNTGELFF TGTGCCAGCAGCTTTATTTTAGCGGGGGCCAAAAACACCGGGGAGCTGTTTTTT
. TRBD1 TRBJ1-1 TRBV7-9 CASRAGGSDQAFF TGTGCCAGCCGGGCAGGGGGTAGTGATCAAGCTTTCTTT
once . TRBJ2-7 TRBV19 CASSPGDGFEQYF TGTGCCAGTTCCCCGGGCGACGGGTTCGAGCAGTACTTC
few . TRBJ1-5 TRBV28 CASTSIERPQHF TGTGCCAGCACCTCGATCGAGAGGCCCCAGCATTTT
once . TRBJ2-3 TRBV13 CASSQGTSRDTDTQYF TGTGCCAGCAGCCAGGGGACATCCAGAGACACAGATACGCAGTATTTT
. . TRBJ1-4 TRBV2 CASTQTTNEKLFF TGTGCCAGCACCCAGACAACTAATGAAAAACTGTTTTTT
. . TRBJ2-2 TRBV9 CASSVGGSPGELFF TGTGCCAGCAGCGTAGGGGGGTCGCCCGGGGAGCTGTTTTTT
. TRBD1 TRBJ2-7 TRBV27 CASSLQGAVDEQYF TGTGCCAGCAGTTTACAGGGGGCTGTCGACGAGCAGTACTTC
. . TRBJ1-6 TRBV4-1 CASSQEVSRNNSPLHF TGCGCCAGCAGCCAAGAGGTGAGCAGGAATAATTCACCCCTCCACTTT
. . TRBJ2-7 TRBV5-1 CASSLATPDALSPEQYF TGCGCCAGCAGCTTGGCCACCCCGGACGCCCTCTCGCCGGAGCAGTACTTC
. . TRBJ2-5 TRBV12-5 CASGYRDYLQETQYF TGTGCTAGTGGTTACAGGGACTATCTACAAGAGACCCAGTACTTC
. . TRBJ1-1 TRBV5-4 CASSLVGLVGVNTEAFF TGTGCCAGCAGCTTGGTAGGACTGGTAGGGGTGAACACTGAAGCTTTCTTT